One TCR beta chain is described in this entry. This sample is drawn from a study of OX40 agonist ivuxolimab in advanced cancers. TCRdb's table, derived via immunoSEQ multiplex PCR, lists solely in-frame clones and lacks some. The sample carries 57,000 or so clones, about 85% recorded once. The starting material was CD4+ or CD8+ T cells sorted from blood, obtained in a trial of the OX40 agonist ivuxolimab. This TCR was recovered from an adult with an advanced solid tumor such as melanoma, head and neck, liver or kidney cancer.

CDR3 DNA: TGTGCCAGCACCCGACAGGGGGGTAGCACAGATACGCAGTATTTT. Amino acids: CASTRQGGSTDTQYF. The rearrangement joins TRBV6-1 to TRBJ2-3; TRBD1 agrees at 9 bases. The V segment lost 7 bases and the J segment 0 bases; nucleotides outside the gene matches: 5. The CDR3 has 15 residues. Germline CDR1 MNHNS, CDR2 SASEGT.